This T cell receptor (beta chain) was observed in a study of blood T cell repertoires in COVID-19. Study background: COVID-19 samples, acute and convalescent, were from the United States, Italy and Spain. The cDNA or gDNA used as material had been derived from T cells, B-cell-depleted T cells, or PBMCs.

In the authors' methods: Scientists estimated how many nucleated cells there were by amplifying reference gene primers. Generated by immunoSEQ multiplex PCR, the TCRdb table keeps only in-frame clones and is missing some. That table gives V, J and clone size, and the DNA gave D and trimming. The sample has 150,000 to 200,000 clones, 80% to 90% seen once. CDR1 is SGHTS and CDR2 is YDEGEE in the germline V gene. Between the trimmed V and J ends, which lost 1 base and 0 bases, there was a span of 7 bases. The CDR3 sequence is 14 residues long. This sequence originates from a human donor in a cohort sampled during active COVID-19. The rearrangement uses TRBV5-8 and TRBJ1-1, with a weak D call TRBD1 (5 bases). Sequenced input: peripheral blood. DNA of the CDR3: TGTGCCAGCAGCTTGCGGACACTGAACACTGAAGCTTTCTTT. Amino acids: CASSLRTLNTEAFF.